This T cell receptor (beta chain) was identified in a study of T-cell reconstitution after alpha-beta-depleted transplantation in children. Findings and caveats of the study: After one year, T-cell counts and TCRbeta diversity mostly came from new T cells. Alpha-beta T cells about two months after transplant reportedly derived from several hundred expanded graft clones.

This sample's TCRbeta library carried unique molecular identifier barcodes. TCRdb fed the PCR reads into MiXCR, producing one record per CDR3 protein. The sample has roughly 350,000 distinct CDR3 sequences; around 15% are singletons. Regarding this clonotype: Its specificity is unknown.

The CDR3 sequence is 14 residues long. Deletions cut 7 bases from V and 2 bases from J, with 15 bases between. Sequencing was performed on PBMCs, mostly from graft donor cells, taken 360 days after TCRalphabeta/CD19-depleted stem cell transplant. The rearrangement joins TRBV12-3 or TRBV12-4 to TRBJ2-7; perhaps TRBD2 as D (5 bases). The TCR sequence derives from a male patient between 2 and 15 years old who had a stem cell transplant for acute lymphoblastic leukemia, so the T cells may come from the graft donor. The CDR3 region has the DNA TGTGCCAGCACTCTGAGACGGACTCCCTACGAGCAGTACTTC. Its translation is CASTLRRTPYEQYF.